The table lists the clone carrying this T cell receptor (beta chain) with a count of one. Its antigen remains unknown. Trimming cost V 3 bases and J 2 bases, with 10 bases left between them. Germline V CDR1 and CDR2: MDHEN, SYDVKM. The CDR3 has 14 amino acids. Original processing notes: Junction-only sequences without quality scores were provided by ImmunoSEQ, so filtering was different. Clones were read by immunoSEQ multiplex PCR, and TCRdb kept only the in-frame ones, dropping some. V and J calls and clone size are those listed in that table; D and trimming were worked out from the DNA. The sample carries 1.5 million to 2.5 million clones, 85% to 95% recorded once. This sample was taken from a study of shared clonotypes between healthy human individuals. The naive CD8 fraction comprised CD45RO-negative cells positively selected for CCR7 and excluded terminally differentiated effector memory CD45RA+ cells.

Study results and caveats: In four donors, about 5% of naive CD4 clonotypes appeared in common.

The V gene is TRBV28, the J gene TRBJ1-1; D uncertain. The clonotype comes from a man younger than 35 in good health. The sequenced sample consisted of naive CD8+ T cells sorted from blood. CDR3 residues: CASSFWTSNTEAFF. The CDR3 DNA is TGTGCCAGCAGTTTTTGGACCTCTAACACTGAAGCTTTCTTT.